The T cell receptor (beta chain) under discussion was sequenced for a study of blood T cells in healthy people across ages. As for the study in general: About one barcoded beta molecule per two T cells was the capture yield of template switching. Study results and limitations: Strong correlation linked observed beta diversity and percent naive T cells.

Sample-barcoded 5' priming and a J-beta primer mix drove a second PCR of roughly 7 to 11 cycles. Individual samples furnished no less than 2.5 million CDR3-containing paired-end reads apiece. A single record per CDR3 protein comes from TCRdb applying MiXCR to the 5' RACE reads. The table has about 400,000 distinct CDR3 sequences, roughly half seen once. This clonotype was counted a few times. Its cognate antigen is unknown. Per sample, at least 5 micrograms of total RNA were extracted. The V end was cut by 5 bases, the J end by 0 bases, with 9 bases between. CDR1 is SGHAT, CDR2 FQDESV, per germline (reference sequence). This CDR3 has 14 amino acids.

Material: blood. The chain links TRBV11-1 to TRBJ2-3; D is unresolved. This clonotype was sampled from a man in his sixties in good health. The CDR3 sequence is CASSPMVSTDTQYF. In DNA form, the CDR3 reads TGTGCCAGCAGCCCGATGGTGAGCACAGATACGCAGTATTTT. The variable domain in full, completed from reference TRBV11-1 and TRBJ2-3, reads EAEVAQSPRYKITEKSQAVAFWCDPISGHATLYWYRQILGQGPELLVQFQDESVVDDSQLPKDRFSAERLKGVDSTLKIQPAELGDSAMYLCASSPMVSTDTQYFGPGTRLTVL.